The T cell receptor (beta chain) described here comes from a study of blood T cell repertoires in COVID-19. Study summary: Sites in the United States, Italy and Spain provided acute and convalescent COVID-19 samples.

This table comes from immunoSEQ multiplex PCR, and its TCRdb copy is limited to in-frame clones, with some not included. This sample has fewer than 70,000 clones, with about 80% found just once. This CDR3 region has 16 residues. Trimming removed 0 bases from V and 2 bases from J, with 11 bases in between. CDR1 is MNHEY and CDR2 is SMNVEV in the germline V gene (reference sequence). The material sequenced was peripheral blood. The clonotype comes from a human donor in a cohort sampled during active COVID-19. The V and J genes are TRBV27 and TRBJ1-3; D gene unclear. CDR3 coding DNA: TGTGCCAGCAGTTTATCGTTCCCCCTAACTGGAAACACCATATATTTT. Its translation is CASSLSFPLTGNTIYF.